One TCR beta chain is described in this entry. This sample was included in a study of T-cell reconstitution after alpha-beta-depleted transplantation in children. Trimming cost V 1 base and J 3 bases, with 13 bases left between them. From germline, CDR1 is SGHVS and CDR2 FQNEAQ. CDR3 length: 15 amino acids. The TCRbeta library was prepared with unique molecular identifiers. TCRdb reanalysed the PCR reads using MiXCR and keeps one entry per CDR3 protein. The sample carries more than 250,000 distinct CDR3 sequences, about a tenth recorded once. The sequence was obtained from a human donor who donated a stem cell graft to a child with SCID. The sample here was PBMCs from the stem cell graft donor, taken from the stem cell graft. The gene calls are TRBV7-8 and TRBJ2-7; TRBD1 is a possible D gene (6 bases). This chain's CDR3 is CASSLDQGMFYEQYF. The CDR3 coding sequence is TGTGCCAGCAGCTTAGATCAGGGGATGTTCTACGAGCAGTACTTC.